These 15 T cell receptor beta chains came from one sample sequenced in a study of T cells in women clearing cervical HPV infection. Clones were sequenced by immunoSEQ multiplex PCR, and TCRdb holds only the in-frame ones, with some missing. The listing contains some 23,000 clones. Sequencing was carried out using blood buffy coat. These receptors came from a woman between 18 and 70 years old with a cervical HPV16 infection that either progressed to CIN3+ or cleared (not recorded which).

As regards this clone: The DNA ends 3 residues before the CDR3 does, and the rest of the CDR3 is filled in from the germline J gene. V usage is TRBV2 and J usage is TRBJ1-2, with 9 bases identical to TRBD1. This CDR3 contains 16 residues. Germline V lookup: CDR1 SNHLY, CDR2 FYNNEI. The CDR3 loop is CASSGPGQGGSYDYTF. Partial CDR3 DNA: TGTGCCAGCAGTGGTCCGGGACAGGGCGGATCCTACGAC. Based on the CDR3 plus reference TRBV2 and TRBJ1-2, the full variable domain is EPEVTQTPSHQVTQMGQEVILRCVPISNHLYFYWYRQILGQKVEFLVSFYNNEISEKSEIFDDQFSVERPDGSNFTLKIRSTKLEDSAMYFCASSGPGQGGSYDYTFGSGTRLTVV.

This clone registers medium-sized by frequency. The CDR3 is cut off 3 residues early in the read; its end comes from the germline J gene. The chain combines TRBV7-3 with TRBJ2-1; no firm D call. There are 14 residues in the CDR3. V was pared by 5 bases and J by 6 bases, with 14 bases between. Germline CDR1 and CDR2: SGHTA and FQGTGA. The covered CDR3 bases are TGTGCCAGCAGCCCCGGTAGGGTACTCAATGAG. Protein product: CASSPGRVLNE. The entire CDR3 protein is CASSPGRVLNEQFF.

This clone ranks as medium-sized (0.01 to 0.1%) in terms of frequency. The part of the CDR3 DNA that was read is TGTGCCAGCAGTTACCCAGGGGGAGAGGGA. Amino acids: CASSYPGGEG. The whole CDR3 sequence is CASSYPGGEGAFF. This rearrangement joins TRBV6-2 or TRBV6-3 to TRBJ1-1, with 7 bases lining up with TRBD1. The read halts 3 residues ahead of the CDR3 end, with the missing end drawn from the germline J gene. The CDR3 consists of 13 residues. Germline values: CDR1 MNHEY, CDR2 SVGEGT.

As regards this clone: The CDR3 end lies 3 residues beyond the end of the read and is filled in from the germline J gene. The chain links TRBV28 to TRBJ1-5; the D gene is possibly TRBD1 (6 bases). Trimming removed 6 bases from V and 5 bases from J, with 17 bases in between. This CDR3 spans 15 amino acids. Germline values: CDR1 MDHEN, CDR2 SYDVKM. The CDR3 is CASRVEGGGHQPQHF. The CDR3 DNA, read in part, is TGTGCCAGCAGGGTGGAAGGGGGAGGTCATCAGCCC.

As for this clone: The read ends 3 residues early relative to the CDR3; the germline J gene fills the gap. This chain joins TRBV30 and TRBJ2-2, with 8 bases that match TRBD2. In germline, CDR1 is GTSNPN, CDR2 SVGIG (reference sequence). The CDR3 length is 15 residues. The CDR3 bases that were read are TGTGCCCGGGGGGGCTTGAGAGGAACTAATGAAAAG. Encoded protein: CARGGLRGTNEK. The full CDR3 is CARGGLRGTNEKLFF.

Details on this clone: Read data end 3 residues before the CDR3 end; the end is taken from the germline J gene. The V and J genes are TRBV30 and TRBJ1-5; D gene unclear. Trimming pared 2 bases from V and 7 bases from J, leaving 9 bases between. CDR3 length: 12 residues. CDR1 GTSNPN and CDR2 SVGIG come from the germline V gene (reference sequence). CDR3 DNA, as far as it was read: TGTGCCTGGAGTACCCCAGGACAGCCC. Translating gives CAWSTPGQP. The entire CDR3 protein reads CAWSTPGQPQHF.

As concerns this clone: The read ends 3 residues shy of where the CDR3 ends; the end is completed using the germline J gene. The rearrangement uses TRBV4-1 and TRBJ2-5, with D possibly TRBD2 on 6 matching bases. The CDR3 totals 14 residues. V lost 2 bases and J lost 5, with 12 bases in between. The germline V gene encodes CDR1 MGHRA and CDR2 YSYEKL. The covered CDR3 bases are TGCGCCAGCAGCCAACCTACTAGCCCGGAGACC. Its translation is CASSQPTSPET. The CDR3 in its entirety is CASSQPTSPETQYF.

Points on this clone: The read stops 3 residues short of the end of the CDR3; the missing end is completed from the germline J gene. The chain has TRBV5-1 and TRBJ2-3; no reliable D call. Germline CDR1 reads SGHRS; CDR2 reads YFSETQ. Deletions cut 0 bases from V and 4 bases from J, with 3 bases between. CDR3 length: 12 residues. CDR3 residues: CASSLEADTQYF. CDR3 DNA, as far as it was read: TGCGCCAGCAGCTTGGAGGCAGATACG.

Incomplete CDR3 DNA: TGTGCCAGTAGTATCCGGACAGGGAGGGAGCCG. It is translated as CASSIRTGREP. The complete CDR3 reads CASSIRTGREPQYF. The J gene is TRBJ2-3, the V gene TRBV19; tentatively, D is TRBD1 (8 bases). Read coverage stops 3 residues before the CDR3 terminus; the germline J gene supplies the remainder. The CDR3 length is 14 residues. Germline V CDR1 and CDR2: LNHDA, SQIVND (reference sequence).

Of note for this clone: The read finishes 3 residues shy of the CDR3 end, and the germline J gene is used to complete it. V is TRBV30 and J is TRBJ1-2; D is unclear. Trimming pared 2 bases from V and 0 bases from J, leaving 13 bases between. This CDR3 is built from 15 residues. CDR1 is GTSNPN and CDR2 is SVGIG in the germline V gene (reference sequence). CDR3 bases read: TGTGCCTGGAGTTACCCCGAACATTCTAACTATGGC. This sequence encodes CAWSYPEHSNYG. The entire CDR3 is CAWSYPEHSNYGYTF.

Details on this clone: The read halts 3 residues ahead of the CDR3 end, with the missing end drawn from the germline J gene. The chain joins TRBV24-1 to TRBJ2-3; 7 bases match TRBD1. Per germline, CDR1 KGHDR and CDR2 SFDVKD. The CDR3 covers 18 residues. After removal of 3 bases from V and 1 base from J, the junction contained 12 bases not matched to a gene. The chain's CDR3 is CATSDRGDSLRGTDTQYF. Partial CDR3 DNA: TGTGCCACCAGTGATCGAGGGGACAGCCTTCGAGGCACAGATACG.

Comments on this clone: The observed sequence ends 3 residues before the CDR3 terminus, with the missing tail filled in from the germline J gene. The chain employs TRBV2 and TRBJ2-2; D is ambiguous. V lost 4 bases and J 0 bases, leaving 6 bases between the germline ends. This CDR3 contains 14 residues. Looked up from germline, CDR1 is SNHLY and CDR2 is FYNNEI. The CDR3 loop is CASSGSANTGELFF. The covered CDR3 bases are TGTGCCAGCAGTGGGAGCGCGAACACCGGGGAG.

The CDR3 loop reads CAWSPGQGAHEQFF. The DNA read from the CDR3 is TGTGCCTGGAGTCCGGGACAGGGAGCCCATGAG. The chain joins TRBV30 to TRBJ2-1, with TRBD1 matching over 9 bases. The read is 3 residues too short to cover the CDR3 end, so that end is filled in from the germline J gene. CDR1 and CDR2 from the germline V gene are GTSNPN and SVGIG (reference sequence). The CDR3 length is 14 residues. V shed 2 bases and J 8 bases; nucleotides not matched to a gene: 7.

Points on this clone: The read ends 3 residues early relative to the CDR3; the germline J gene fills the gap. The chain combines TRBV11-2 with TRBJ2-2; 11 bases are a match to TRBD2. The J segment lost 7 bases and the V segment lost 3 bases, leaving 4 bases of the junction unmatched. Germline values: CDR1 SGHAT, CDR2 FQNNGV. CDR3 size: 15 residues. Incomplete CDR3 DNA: TGTGCCAGCAGCTTTGGTCTAGCGGGGGGCGGGGAG. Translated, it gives CASSFGLAGGGE. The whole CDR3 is CASSFGLAGGGELFF.

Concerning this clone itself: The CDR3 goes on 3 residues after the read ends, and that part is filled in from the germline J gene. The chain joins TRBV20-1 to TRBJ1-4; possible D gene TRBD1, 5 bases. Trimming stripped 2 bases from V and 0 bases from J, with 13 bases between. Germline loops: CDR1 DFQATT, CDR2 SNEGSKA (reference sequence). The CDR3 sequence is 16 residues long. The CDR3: CSARQGLLATNEKLFF. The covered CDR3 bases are TGCAGTGCTAGACAGGGCCTCCTAGCAACTAATGAAAAA.